These 14 T cell receptor beta chains were all obtained from the same sample, sequenced in a study of T-cell memory formation after mild COVID-19. MiXCR, run by TCRdb on the 5' RACE reads, gives a single entry per CDR3 protein. This table holds roughly 450,000 distinct CDR3 sequences, around a sixth found once. Sequencing was carried out using PBMCs or a T cell subset sorted from them (not recorded which). All receptors come from an adult woman who had mild COVID-19 (a few samples of this study predate the infection). Cell type and time point are not known.

This clonotype was found a few times. The chain links TRBV5-1 to TRBJ1-6; 7 bases are shared with TRBD1. The junction had 10 bases not matched to a gene; V was cut back by 0 bases and J by 10 bases. This CDR3 contains 16 residues. Germline V CDR1 and CDR2: SGHRS, YFSETQ. The CDR3 DNA sequence: TGCGCCAGCAGCTTGGAGCCAGGGGGAGTTAGCTCACCCCTCCACTTT. Its translation is CASSLEPGGVSSPLHF. Filled out from reference TRBV5-1 and TRBJ1-6, the complete variable domain reads KAGVTQTPRYLIKTRGQQVTLSCSPISGHRSVSWYQQTPGQGLQFLFEYFSETQRNKGNFPGRFSGRQFSNSRSEMNVSTLELGDSALYLCASSLEPGGVSSPLHFGNGTRLTVT.

This sequence joins TRBV7-9 and TRBJ2-5; a weak D match, TRBD2 (6 bases). V lost 4 bases and J 4 bases, leaving 22 bases between the germline ends. The germline V gene encodes CDR1 SEHNR and CDR2 FQNEAQ (reference sequence). This CDR3 has 17 residues. The CDR3 region is CASSSTREAGSGETQYF. The CDR3 nucleotides read TGTGCCAGCAGCTCCACAAGGGAGGCGGGCTCGGGAGAGACCCAGTACTTC.

This clonotype was picked up a small number of times. V usage is TRBV7-9 and J usage is TRBJ1-3; D unclear. Germline values: CDR1 SEHNR, CDR2 FQNEAQ (reference sequence). The CDR3 totals 16 residues. With 1 base removed from V and 2 bases from J, the gap between germline ends came to 12 bases. The CDR3 region is CASSLVLGVPGNTIYF. Here the CDR3 DNA reads TGTGCCAGCAGCTTAGTCTTAGGCGTTCCTGGAAACACCATATATTTT.

This clonotype was counted a few times. The chain recombines TRBV5-1 with TRBJ2-2, with 7 positions matching TRBD2. The V gene's germline CDR1 is SGHRS and CDR2 YFSETQ. The J segment lost 4 bases and the V segment lost 6 bases, leaving 24 bases of the junction unmatched. This CDR3 has 20 residues. The CDR3 loop is CASNKGPAGRLADTTGELFF. CDR3 DNA: TGCGCCAGCAATAAAGGTCCAGCTGGTCGGCTAGCGGACACCACCGGGGAGCTGTTTTTT.

Ten or more counts support this clonotype. This chain uses TRBV30 with TRBJ2-1; D gene uncertain. Germline loops: CDR1 GTSNPN, CDR2 SVGIG (reference sequence). The CDR3 has 13 amino acids. V was clipped by 3 bases and J by 2 bases, with 8 bases between them. The CDR3, as DNA: TGTGCCTGGAGGAAAGCCGCCTACAATGAGCAGTTCTTC. Protein product: CAWRKAAYNEQFF.

The rearrangement joins TRBV9 to TRBJ2-7; TRBD1 might be the D (5 bases). Trimming stripped 2 bases from V and 3 bases from J, with 15 bases between. In germline, CDR1 is SGDLS, CDR2 YYNGEE. The CDR3 loop spans 15 amino acids. CDR3 residues: CASSVGPDTVYEQYF. The CDR3 coding sequence is TGTGCCAGCAGCGTTGGGCCGGACACTGTCTACGAGCAGTACTTC.

A few counts support this clonotype. The chain employs TRBV15 and TRBJ1-1; 10 nucleotides match TRBD1. The CDR3 has 15 residues. The J segment lost 6 bases and the V segment lost 2 bases, leaving 6 bases of the junction unmatched. From germline, CDR1 is LNHNV and CDR2 YYDKDF (reference sequence). The CDR3 DNA reads TGTGCCACCAGCAGAAGGACAGGGGGTAAAGCTGAAGCTTTCTTT. Its protein product is CATSRRTGGKAEAFF.

The chain has TRBV6-5 and TRBJ1-2, with 12 nucleotides matching TRBD1. The ends lost 6 bases at V and 4 bases at J; junction bases unmatched: 9. Germline lookup yields CDR1 MNHEY and CDR2 SVGAGI. This CDR3 is built from 16 residues. The CDR3: CASSKTGTGGSYGYTF. The CDR3 DNA follows: TGTGCCAGCAGCAAAACCGGGACAGGGGGCAGCTATGGCTACACCTTC.

The V gene is TRBV7-9, the J gene TRBJ2-5, with TRBD1 matching 7 bases. The CDR3 is 12 residues long. Trimming removed 7 bases from V and 4 bases from J; junction bases left unmatched: 3. Per the germline V gene, CDR1 is SEHNR and CDR2 is FQNEAQ (reference sequence). The CDR3 is CASKTGLETQYF. CDR3 DNA sequence: TGTGCCAGCAAGACAGGGCTAGAGACCCAGTACTTC.

The table lists this clonotype with a few counts. The CDR3 spells CASSFRDRGLFGELFF. CDR3 nucleotide sequence: TGTGCCAGCAGCTTCCGGGACAGGGGGCTGTTTGGGGAGCTGTTTTTT. The chain carries TRBV7-6 and TRBJ2-2; 12 bases line up with TRBD1. V lost 3 bases and J lost 8; bases outside the gene matches: 7. The CDR3 totals 16 residues. Germline V gene sequence: CDR1 SGHVS, CDR2 FNYEAQ. Drawing the rest from reference TRBV7-6 and TRBJ2-2, the complete variable domain is GAGVSQSPRYKVTKRGQDVALRCDPISGHVSLYWYRQALGQGPEFLTYFNYEAQQDKSGLPNDRFSAERPEGSISTLTIQRTEQRDSAMYRCASSFRDRGLFGELFFGEGSRLTVL.

The gene calls are TRBV28 and TRBJ2-1; 8 bases agree with TRBD2. This CDR3 spans 15 amino acids. The trim removed 7 bases at V and 7 bases at J, leaving 12 bases unmatched. Germline values: CDR1 MDHEN, CDR2 SYDVKM. CDR3 in amino acids: CASIPSGGKKNEQFF. CDR3 bases: TGTGCCAGCATTCCCAGCGGGGGCAAAAAGAATGAGCAGTTCTTC.

CDR3 region: CASSPRAFTDTQYF. The CDR3 DNA sequence: TGTGCCAGCAGCCCACGGGCCTTTACAGATACGCAGTATTTT. The chain has TRBV7-9 and TRBJ2-3, with D unresolved. The germline CDR1 and CDR2 sequences are SEHNR and FQNEAQ (reference sequence). Trimming stripped 5 bases from V and 3 bases from J, with 12 bases between. The CDR3 contains 14 residues.

This clonotype was seen ten or more times. The rearrangement joins TRBV4-3 to TRBJ1-1; TRBD1 aligns across 7 bases. J gave up 1 base and V 3 bases, and 2 bases lay outside the gene matches. This CDR3 spans 14 amino acids. In germline, CDR1 is LGHNA, CDR2 YSLEER. CDR3 loop: CASSHQGENTEAFF. The CDR3 DNA reads TGCGCCAGCAGCCATCAGGGGGAGAACACTGAAGCTTTCTTT.

The V and J genes are TRBV5-6 and TRBJ2-7, with 12 positions matching TRBD1. J gave up 7 bases and V 4 bases, and 12 bases lay outside the gene matches. This CDR3 has 16 residues. Looked up from germline, CDR1 is SGHDT and CDR2 is YYEEEE. The CDR3 DNA reads TGTGCCAGCAGCCCCCTCTACGGGACAGGGGGCGGAGAGCAGTACTTC. Its protein product is CASSPLYGTGGGEQYF.